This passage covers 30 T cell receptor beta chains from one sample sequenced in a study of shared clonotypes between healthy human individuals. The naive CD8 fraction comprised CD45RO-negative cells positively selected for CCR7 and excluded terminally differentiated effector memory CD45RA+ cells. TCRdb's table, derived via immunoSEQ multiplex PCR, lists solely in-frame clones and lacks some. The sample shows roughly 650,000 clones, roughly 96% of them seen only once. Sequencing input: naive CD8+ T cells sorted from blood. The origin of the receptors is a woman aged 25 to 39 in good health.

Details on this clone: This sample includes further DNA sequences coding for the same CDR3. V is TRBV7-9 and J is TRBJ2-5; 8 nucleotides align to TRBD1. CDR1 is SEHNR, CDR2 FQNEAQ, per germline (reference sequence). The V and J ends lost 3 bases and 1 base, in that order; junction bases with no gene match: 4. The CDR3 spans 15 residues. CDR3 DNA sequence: TGTGCCAGCAGCTTGTCAGGGGGCCTCCAAGAGACCCAGTACTTC. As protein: CASSLSGGLQETQYF.

The CDR3 nucleotides are TGTGCCAGCAGTCCCCTGAGAGGGGTAGATCAGCCCCAGCATTTT. Encoded protein: CASSPLRGVDQPQHF. The gene calls are TRBV6-1 and TRBJ1-5; D possibly corresponds to TRBD1 (5 bases). Germline V lookup: CDR1 MNHNS, CDR2 SASEGT. V was cut by 5 bases and J by 5 bases, with 16 bases left in between. The length of the CDR3 is 15 residues.

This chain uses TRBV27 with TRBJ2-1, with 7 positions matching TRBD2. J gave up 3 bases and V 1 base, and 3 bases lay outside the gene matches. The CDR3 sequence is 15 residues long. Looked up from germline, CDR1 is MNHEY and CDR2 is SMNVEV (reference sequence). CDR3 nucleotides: TGTGCCAGCAGTTTATGGCTAGCGGACTACAATGAGCAGTTCTTC. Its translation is CASSLWLADYNEQFF.

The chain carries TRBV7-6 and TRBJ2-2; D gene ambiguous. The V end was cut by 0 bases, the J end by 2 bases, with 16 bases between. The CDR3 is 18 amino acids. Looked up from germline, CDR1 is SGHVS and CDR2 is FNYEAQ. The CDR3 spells CASSLAHFELGNTGELFF. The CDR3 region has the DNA TGTGCCAGCAGCTTAGCACACTTTGAATTGGGTAACACCGGGGAGCTGTTTTTT.

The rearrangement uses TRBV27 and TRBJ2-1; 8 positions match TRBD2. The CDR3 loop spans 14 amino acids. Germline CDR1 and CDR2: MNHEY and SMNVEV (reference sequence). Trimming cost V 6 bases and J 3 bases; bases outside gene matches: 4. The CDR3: CASSGLAGYNEQFF. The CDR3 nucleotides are TGTGCCAGCAGCGGACTAGCAGGCTACAATGAGCAGTTCTTC.

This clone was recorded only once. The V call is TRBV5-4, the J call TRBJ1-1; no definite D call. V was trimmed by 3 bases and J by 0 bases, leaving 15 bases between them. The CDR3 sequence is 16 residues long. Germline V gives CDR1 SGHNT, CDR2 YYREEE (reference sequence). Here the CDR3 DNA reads TGTGCCAGCAGCTCCGACGTCCCAAAAATGAACACTGAAGCTTTCTTT. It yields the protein CASSSDVPKMNTEAFF.

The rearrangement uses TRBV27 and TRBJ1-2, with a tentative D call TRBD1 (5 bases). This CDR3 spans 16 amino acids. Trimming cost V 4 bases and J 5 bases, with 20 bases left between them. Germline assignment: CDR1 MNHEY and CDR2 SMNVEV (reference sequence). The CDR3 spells CASSSSGGEVLYGYTF. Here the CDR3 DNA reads TGTGCCAGCAGTTCCTCGGGAGGGGAAGTCCTATATGGCTACACCTTC.

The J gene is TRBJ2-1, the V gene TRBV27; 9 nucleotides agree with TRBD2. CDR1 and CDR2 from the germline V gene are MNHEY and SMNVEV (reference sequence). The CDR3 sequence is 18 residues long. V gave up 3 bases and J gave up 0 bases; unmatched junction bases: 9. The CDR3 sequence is CASSFSRLAEISYNEQFF. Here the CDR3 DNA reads TGTGCCAGCAGTTTTTCGCGACTAGCGGAGATCTCCTACAATGAGCAGTTCTTC.

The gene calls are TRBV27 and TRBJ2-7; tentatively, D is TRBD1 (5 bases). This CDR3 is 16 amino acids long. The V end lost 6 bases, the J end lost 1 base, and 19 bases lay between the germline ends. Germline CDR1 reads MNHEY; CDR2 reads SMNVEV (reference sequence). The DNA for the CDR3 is TGTGCCAGCAGCTCGTCGGAAGGGGAAGAGTCCTACGAGCAGTACTTC. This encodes CASSSSEGEESYEQYF.

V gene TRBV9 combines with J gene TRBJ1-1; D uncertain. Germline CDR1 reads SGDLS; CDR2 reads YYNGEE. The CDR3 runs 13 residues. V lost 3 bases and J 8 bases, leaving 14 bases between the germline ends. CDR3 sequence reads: CASSAWTGDEAFF. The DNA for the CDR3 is TGTGCCAGCAGCGCTTGGACCGGAGACGAAGCTTTCTTT. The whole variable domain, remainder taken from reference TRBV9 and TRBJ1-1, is DSGVTQTPKHLITATGQRVTLRCSPRSGDLSVYWYQQSLDQGLQFLIQYYNGEERAKGNILERFSAQQFPDLHSELNLSSLELGDSALYFCASSAWTGDEAFFGQGTRLTVV.

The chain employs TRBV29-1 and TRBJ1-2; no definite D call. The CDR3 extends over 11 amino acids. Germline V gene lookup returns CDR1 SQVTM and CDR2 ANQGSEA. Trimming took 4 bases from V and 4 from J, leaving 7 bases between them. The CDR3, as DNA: TGCAGCGTTGGGGGAGTCTATGGCTACACCTTC. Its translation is CSVGGVYGYTF.

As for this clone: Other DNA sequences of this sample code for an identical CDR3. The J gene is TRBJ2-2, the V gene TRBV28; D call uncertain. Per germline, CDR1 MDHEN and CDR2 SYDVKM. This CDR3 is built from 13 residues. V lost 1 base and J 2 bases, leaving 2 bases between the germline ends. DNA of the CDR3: TGTGCCAGCAGTTTATACAACACCGGGGAGCTGTTTTTT. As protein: CASSLYNTGELFF.

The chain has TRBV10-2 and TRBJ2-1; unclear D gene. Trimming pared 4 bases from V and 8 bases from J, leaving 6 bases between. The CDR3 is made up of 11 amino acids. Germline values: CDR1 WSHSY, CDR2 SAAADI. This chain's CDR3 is CASSATDEQFF. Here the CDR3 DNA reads TGCGCCAGCAGTGCAACGGATGAGCAGTTCTTC.

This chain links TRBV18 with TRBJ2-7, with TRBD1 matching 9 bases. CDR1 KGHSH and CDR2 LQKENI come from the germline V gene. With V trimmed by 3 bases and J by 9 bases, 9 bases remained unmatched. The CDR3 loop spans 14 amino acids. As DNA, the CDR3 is TGTGCCAGCTCACCGCCGGGACAGGGTGTCGGGCAGTACTTC. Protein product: CASSPPGQGVGQYF.

The CDR3 region is CASSFSRTVGYTF. In DNA, the CDR3 is TGTGCCAGCAGTTTCTCCAGGACAGTCGGCTACACCTTC. This chain connects TRBV27 to TRBJ1-2; weak D call: TRBD1 (6 bases). With 3 bases removed from V and 8 bases from J, the gap between germline ends came to 13 bases. Germline V gene sequence: CDR1 MNHEY, CDR2 SMNVEV (reference sequence). This CDR3 region has 13 residues.

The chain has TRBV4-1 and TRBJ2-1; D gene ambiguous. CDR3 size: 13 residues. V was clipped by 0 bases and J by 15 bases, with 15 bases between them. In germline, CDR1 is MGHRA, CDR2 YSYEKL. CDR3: CASSQEDGRATFF. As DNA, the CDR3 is TGCGCCAGCAGCCAAGAGGACGGAAGAGCTACGTTCTTC.

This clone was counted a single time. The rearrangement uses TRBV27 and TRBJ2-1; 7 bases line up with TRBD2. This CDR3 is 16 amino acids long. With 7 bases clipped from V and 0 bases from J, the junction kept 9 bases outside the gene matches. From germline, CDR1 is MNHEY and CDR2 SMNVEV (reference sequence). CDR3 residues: CASTSGTTPSYNEQFF. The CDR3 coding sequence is TGTGCCAGCACCTCCGGGACTACCCCCTCCTACAATGAGCAGTTCTTC.

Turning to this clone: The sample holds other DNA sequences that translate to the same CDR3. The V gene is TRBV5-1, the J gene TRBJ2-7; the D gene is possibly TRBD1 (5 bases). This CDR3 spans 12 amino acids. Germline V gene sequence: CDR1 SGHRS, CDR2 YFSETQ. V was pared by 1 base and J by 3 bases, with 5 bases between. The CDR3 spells CASSLQGYEQYF. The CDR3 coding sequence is TGCGCCAGCAGCTTGCAGGGCTACGAGCAGTACTTC.

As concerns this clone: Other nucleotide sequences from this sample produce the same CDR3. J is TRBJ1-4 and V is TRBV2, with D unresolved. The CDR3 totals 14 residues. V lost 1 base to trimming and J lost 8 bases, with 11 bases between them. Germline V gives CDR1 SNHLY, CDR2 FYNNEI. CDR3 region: CASSEGSRGEKLFF. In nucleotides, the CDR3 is TGTGCCAGCAGTGAAGGGAGTAGAGGCGAAAAACTGTTTTTT. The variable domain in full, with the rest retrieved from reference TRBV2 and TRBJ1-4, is EPEVTQTPSHQVTQMGQEVILRCVPISNHLYFYWYRQILGQKVEFLVSFYNNEISEKSEIFDDQFSVERPDGSNFTLKIRSTKLEDSAMYFCASSEGSRGEKLFFGSGTQLSVL.

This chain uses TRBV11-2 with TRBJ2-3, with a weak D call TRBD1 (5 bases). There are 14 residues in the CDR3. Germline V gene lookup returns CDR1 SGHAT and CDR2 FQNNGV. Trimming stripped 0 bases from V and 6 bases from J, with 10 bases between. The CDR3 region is CASSLESGWDTQYF. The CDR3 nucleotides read TGTGCCAGCAGCTTAGAATCAGGGTGGGATACGCAGTATTTT.

The CDR3 coding sequence is TGTGCCAGTAGTATGACACAGGGAGCCTACAATGAGCAGTTCTTC. Its protein product is CASSMTQGAYNEQFF. The chain links TRBV19 to TRBJ2-1; D may be TRBD1 (6 bases). CDR1 is LNHDA, CDR2 SQIVND, per germline (reference sequence). Trimming pared 3 bases from V and 2 bases from J, leaving 11 bases between. This CDR3 spans 15 amino acids. Variable domain in full (rest from reference TRBV19 and TRBJ2-1): DGGITQSPKYLFRKEGQNVTLSCEQNLNHDAMYWYRQDPGQGLRLIYYSQIVNDFQKGDIAEGYSVSREKKESFPLTVTSAQKNPTAFYLCASSMTQGAYNEQFFGPGTRLTVL.

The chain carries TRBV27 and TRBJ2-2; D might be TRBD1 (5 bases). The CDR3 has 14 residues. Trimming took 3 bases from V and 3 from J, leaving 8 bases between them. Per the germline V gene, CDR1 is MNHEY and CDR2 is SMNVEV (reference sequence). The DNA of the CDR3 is TGTGCCAGCAGTTTTGGCAGGGACACCGGGGAGCTGTTTTTT. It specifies CASSFGRDTGELFF.

The CDR3 protein is CASSSEASLDTQYF. CDR3 coding DNA: TGTGCCAGCAGTTCGGAAGCTAGTCTGGATACGCAGTATTTT. This chain joins TRBV28 and TRBJ2-3; D gene unclear. Germline-derived CDR1 and CDR2 are MDHEN and SYDVKM. There are 14 residues in the CDR3. With 4 bases removed from V and 6 bases from J, the gap between germline ends came to 14 bases.

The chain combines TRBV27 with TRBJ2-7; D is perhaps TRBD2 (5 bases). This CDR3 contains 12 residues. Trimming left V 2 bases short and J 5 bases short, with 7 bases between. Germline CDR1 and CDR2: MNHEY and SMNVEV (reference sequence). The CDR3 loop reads CASSLNGNEQYF. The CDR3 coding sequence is TGTGCCAGCAGTTTAAACGGGAACGAGCAGTACTTC.

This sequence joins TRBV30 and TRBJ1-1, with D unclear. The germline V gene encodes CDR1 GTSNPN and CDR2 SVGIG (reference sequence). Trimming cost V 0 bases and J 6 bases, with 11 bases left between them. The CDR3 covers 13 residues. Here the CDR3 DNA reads TGTGCCTGGAGTGTACCCCCGTCCCCTGAAGCTTTCTTT. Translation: CAWSVPPSPEAFF.

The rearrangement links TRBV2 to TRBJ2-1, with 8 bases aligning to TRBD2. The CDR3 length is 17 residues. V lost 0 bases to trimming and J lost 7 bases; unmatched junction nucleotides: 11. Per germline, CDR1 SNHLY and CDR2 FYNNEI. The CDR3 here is CASSEALAGSLLNEQFF. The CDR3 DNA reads TGTGCCAGCAGTGAAGCTTTAGCGGGATCTTTACTAAATGAGCAGTTCTTC. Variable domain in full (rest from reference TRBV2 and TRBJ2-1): EPEVTQTPSHQVTQMGQEVILRCVPISNHLYFYWYRQILGQKVEFLVSFYNNEISEKSEIFDDQFSVERPDGSNFTLKIRSTKLEDSAMYFCASSEALAGSLLNEQFFGPGTRLTVL.

The CDR3 DNA reads TGCGCCAGCAGCCTCCGGAGGGATGCAATCTACGAGCAGTACTTC. It yields the protein CASSLRRDAIYEQYF. The chain carries TRBV5-1 and TRBJ2-7, with D possibly being TRBD2 (6 bases). The length of the CDR3 is 15 residues. Germline values: CDR1 SGHRS, CDR2 YFSETQ. V gave up 4 bases and J gave up 3 bases, with 17 bases separating them. Combining the CDR3 with reference TRBV5-1 and TRBJ2-7 gives the whole variable domain KAGVTQTPRYLIKTRGQQVTLSCSPISGHRSVSWYQQTPGQGLQFLFEYFSETQRNKGNFPGRFSGRQFSNSRSEMNVSTLELGDSALYLCASSLRRDAIYEQYFGPGTRLTVT.

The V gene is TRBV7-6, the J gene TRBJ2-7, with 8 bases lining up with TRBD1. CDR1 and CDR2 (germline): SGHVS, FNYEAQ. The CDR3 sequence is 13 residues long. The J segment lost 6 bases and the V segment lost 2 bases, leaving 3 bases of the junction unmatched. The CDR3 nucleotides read TGTGCCAGCAGCTTACAGGACAGGGCCGAGCAGTACTTC. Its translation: CASSLQDRAEQYF.

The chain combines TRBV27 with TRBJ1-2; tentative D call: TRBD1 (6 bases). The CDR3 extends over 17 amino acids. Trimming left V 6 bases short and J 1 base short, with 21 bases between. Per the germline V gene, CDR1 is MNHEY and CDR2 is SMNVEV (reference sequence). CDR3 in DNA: TGTGCCAGCAGCACTACAGGGTCGTTAGCACTTAACTATGGCTACACCTTC. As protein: CASSTTGSLALNYGYTF.

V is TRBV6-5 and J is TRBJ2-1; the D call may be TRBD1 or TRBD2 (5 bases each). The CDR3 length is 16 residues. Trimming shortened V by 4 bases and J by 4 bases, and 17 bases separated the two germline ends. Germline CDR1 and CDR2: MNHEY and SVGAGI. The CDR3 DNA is TGTGCCAGCAGTTCTTACCCCACCGGGACGTACAATGAGCAGTTCTTC. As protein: CASSSYPTGTYNEQFF.